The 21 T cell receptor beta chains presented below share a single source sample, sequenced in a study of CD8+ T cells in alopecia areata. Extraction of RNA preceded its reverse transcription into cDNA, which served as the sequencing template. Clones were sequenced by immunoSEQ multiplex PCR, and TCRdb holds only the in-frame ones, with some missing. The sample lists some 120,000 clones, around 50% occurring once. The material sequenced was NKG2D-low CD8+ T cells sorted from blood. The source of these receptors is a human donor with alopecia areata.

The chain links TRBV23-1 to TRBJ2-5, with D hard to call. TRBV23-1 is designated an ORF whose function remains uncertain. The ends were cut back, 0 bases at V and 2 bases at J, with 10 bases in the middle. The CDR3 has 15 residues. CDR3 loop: CASSQSWQVQETQYF. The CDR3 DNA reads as TGCGCCAGCAGTCAATCGTGGCAGGTTCAAGAGACCCAGTACTTC.

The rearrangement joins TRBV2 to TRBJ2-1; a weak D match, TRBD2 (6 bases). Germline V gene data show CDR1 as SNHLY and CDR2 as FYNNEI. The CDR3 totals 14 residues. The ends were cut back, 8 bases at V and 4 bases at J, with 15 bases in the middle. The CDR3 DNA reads TGTGCCAGCGCCGACTCCGGGGGATACAATGAGCAGTTCTTC. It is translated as CASADSGGYNEQFF.

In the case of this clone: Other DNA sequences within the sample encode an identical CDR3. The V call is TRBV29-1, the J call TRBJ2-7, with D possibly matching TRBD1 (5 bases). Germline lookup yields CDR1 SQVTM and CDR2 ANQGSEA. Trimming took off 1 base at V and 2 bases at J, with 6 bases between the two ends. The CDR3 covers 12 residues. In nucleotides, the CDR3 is TGCAGCGTTGAAGTGGGGCCCTACGAGCAGTACTTC. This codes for CSVEVGPYEQYF.

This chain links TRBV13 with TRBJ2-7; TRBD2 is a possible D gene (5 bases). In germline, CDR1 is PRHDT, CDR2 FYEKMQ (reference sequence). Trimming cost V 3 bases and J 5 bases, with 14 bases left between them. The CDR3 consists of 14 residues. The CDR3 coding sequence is TGTGCCAGCAGCTTGCGAGGGTTTGTTGACGAGCAGTACTTC. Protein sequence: CASSLRGFVDEQYF.

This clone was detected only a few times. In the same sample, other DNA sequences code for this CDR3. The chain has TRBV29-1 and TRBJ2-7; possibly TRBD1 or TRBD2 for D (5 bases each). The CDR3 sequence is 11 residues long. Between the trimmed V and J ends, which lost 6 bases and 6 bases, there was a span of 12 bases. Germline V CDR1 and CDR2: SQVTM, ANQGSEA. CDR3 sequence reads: CSVPQGAEQYF. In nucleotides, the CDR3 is TGCAGCGTCCCCCAGGGAGCCGAGCAGTACTTC.

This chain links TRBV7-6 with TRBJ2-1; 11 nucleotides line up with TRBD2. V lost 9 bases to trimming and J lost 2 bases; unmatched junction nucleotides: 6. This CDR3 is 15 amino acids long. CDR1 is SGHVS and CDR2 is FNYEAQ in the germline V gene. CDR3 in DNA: TGTGCCAGTCAATCTAGCGGGGGGACCTACAATGAGCAGTTCTTC. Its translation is CASQSSGGTYNEQFF.

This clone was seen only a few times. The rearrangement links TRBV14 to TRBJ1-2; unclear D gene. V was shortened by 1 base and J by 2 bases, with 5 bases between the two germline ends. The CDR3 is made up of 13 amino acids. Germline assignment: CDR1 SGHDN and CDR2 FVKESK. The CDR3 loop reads CASSQGKNYGYTF. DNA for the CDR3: TGTGCCAGCAGCCAAGGCAAGAACTATGGCTACACCTTC.

Here the CDR3 DNA reads TGTGCCAGCAGCCATCACGTCCCGACTGAATCGAATACAGATACGCAGTATTTT. Its protein is CASSHHVPTESNTDTQYF. V usage is TRBV5-6 and J usage is TRBJ2-3; D remains unclear. Trimming stripped 4 bases from V and 3 bases from J, with 24 bases between. Germline assignment: CDR1 SGHDT and CDR2 YYEEEE. The CDR3 runs to 18 residues.

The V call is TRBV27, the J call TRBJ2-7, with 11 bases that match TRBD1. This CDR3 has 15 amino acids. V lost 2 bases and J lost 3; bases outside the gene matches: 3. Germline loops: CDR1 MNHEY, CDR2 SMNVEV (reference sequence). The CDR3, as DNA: TGTGCCAGCAGTTTAGGGGGACAGGGGGTCTACGAGCAGTACTTC. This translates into CASSLGGQGVYEQYF.

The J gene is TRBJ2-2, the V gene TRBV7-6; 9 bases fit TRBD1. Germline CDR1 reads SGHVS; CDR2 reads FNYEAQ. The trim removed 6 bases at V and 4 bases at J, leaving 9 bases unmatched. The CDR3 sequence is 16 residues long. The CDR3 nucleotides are TGTGCCAGCAGTCAAACAGGGGGCGCATCCACCGGGGAGCTGTTTTTT. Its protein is CASSQTGGASTGELFF.

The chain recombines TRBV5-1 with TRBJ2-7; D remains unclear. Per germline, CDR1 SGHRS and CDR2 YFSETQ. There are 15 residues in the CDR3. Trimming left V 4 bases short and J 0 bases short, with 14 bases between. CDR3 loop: CASSVLGPFSYEQYF. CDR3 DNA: TGCGCCAGCAGCGTCCTCGGGCCCTTCTCCTACGAGCAGTACTTC.

The CDR3 sequence is CSVPPGEVNEQFF. CDR3 in DNA: TGCAGCGTTCCACCGGGCGAAGTTAATGAGCAGTTCTTC. This chain connects TRBV29-1 to TRBJ2-1; D not certain. CDR3 length equals 13 residues. Germline-derived CDR1 and CDR2 are SQVTM and ANQGSEA. The V and J ends lost 5 bases and 7 bases respectively, with 15 bases between them.

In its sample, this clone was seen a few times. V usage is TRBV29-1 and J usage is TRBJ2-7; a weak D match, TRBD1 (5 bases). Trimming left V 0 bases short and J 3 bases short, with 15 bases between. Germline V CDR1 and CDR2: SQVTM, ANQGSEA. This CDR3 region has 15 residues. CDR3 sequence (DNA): TGCAGCGTTGAAGATACGGGTCAGGGAATCTACGAGCAGTACTTC. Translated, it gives CSVEDTGQGIYEQYF.

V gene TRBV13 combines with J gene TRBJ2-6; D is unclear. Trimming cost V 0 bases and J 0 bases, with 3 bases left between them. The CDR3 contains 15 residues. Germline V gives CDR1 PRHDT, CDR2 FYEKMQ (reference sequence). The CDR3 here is CASSLGGSGANVLTF. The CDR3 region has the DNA TGTGCCAGCAGCTTAGGAGGCTCTGGGGCCAACGTCCTGACTTTC. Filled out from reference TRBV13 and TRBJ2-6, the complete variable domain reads AAGVIQSPRHLIKEKRETATLKCYPIPRHDTVYWYQQGPGQDPQFLISFYEKMQSDKGSIPDRFSAQQFSDYHSELNMSSLELGDSALYFCASSLGGSGANVLTFGAGSRLTVL.

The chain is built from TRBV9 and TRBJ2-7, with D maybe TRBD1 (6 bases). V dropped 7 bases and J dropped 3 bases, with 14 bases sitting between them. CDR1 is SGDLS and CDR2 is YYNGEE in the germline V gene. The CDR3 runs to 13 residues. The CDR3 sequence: CASAPGDGYEQYF. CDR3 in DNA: TGTGCCAGCGCCCCAGGGGACGGCTACGAGCAGTACTTC.

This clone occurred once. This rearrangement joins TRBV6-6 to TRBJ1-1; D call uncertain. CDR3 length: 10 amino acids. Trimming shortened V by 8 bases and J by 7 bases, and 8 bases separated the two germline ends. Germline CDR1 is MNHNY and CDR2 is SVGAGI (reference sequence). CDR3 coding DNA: TGTGCCAGCGGCGTAAGTGAAGCTTTCTTT. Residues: CASGVSEAFF.

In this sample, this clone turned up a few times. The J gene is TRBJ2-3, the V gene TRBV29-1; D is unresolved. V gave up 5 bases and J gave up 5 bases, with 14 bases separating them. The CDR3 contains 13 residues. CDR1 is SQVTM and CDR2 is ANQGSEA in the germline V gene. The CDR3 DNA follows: TGCAGCGTTTACAGTCCCACGGAAGATACGCAGTATTTT. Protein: CSVYSPTEDTQYF.

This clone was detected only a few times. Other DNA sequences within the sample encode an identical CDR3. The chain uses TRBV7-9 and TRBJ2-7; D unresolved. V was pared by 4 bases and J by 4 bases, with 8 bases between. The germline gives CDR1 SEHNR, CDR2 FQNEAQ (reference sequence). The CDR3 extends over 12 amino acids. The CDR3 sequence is CASSSSSYEQYF. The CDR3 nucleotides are TGTGCCAGCAGCTCCTCTTCTTACGAGCAGTACTTC.

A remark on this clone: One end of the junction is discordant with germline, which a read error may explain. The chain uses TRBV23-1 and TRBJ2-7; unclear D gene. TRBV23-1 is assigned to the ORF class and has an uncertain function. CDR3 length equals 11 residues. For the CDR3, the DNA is TGTCAGATGGATGAGGCCTACGAGCAGTACTTC. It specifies CQMDEAYEQYF.

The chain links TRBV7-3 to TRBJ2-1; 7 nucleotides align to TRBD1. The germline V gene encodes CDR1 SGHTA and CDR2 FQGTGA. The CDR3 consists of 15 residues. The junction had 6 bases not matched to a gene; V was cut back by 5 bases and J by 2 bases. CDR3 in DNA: TGTGCCAGCAGCCCCCGACAGGGCCCCTACAATGAGCAGTTCTTC. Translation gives CASSPRQGPYNEQFF. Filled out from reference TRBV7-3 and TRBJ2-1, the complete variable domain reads GAGVSQTPSNKVTEKGKYVELRCDPISGHTALYWYRQSLGQGPEFLIYFQGTGAADDSGLPNDRFFAVRPEGSVSTLKIQRTERGDSAVYLCASSPRQGPYNEQFFGPGTRLTVL.

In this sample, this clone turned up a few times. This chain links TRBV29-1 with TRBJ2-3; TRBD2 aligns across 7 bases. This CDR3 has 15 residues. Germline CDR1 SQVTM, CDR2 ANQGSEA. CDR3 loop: CTISGGKETTDTQYF. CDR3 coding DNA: TGCACGATCTCCGGGGGGAAGGAAACCACAGATACGCAGTATTTT.